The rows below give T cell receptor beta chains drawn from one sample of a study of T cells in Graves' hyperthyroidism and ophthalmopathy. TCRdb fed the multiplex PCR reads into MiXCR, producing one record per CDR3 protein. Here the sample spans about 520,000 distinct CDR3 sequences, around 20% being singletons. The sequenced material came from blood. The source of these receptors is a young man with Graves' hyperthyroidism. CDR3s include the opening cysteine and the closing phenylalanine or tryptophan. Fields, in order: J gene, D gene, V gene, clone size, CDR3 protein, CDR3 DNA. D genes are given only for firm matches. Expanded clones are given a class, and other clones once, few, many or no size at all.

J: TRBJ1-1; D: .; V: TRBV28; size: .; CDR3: CASPGEGEPSGDTEAFF; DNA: TGTGCCAGCCCCGGGGAGGGGGAGCCGTCGGGGGACACTGAAGCTTTCTTT
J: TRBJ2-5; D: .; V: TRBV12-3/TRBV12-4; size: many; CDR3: CASSFSIDTETQYF; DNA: TGTGCCAGCAGTTTCAGCATCGATACAGAGACCCAGTACTTC
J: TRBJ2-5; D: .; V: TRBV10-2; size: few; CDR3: CASSVGALETQYF; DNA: TGCGCCAGCAGTGTCGGGGCCTTGGAGACCCAGTACTTC
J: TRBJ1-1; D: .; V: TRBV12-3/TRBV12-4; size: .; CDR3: CATKRGQGPMNTEAFF; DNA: TGTGCCACAAAGAGGGGCCAAGGTCCAATGAACACTGAAGCTTTCTTT
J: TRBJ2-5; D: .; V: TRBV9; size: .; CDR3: CASSVGRTGPQETQYF; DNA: TGTGCCAGCAGCGTAGGGAGAACAGGGCCTCAAGAGACCCAGTACTTC
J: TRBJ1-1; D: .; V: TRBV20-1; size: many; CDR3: CSARAPSSRNTEAFF; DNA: TGCAGTGCTAGGGCACCTTCATCCCGGAACACTGAAGCTTTCTTT
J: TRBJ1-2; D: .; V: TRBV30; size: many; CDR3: CAWSLQGDYGYTF; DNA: TGTGCCTGGAGTTTGCAGGGCGACTATGGCTACACCTTC
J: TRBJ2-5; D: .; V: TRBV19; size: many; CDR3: CAPCGLEQLETQYF; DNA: TGTGCCCCCTGTGGGCTTGAACAGTTAGAGACCCAGTACTTC
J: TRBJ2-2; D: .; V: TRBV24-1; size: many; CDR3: CATSDNSTARRWTGELFF; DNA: TGTGCCACCAGTGATAACAGTACCGCAAGACGGTGGACCGGGGAGCTGTTTTTT
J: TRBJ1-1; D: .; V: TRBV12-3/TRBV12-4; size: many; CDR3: CASSAGWNTEAFF; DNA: TGTGCCAGCAGTGCAGGGTGGAACACTGAAGCTTTCTTT
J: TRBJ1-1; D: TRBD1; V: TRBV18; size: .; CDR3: CASSPQGDATEAFF; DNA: TGTGCCAGCTCACCGCAGGGGGATGCCACTGAAGCTTTCTTT
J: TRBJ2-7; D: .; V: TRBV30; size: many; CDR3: CAGNRGLSYEQYF; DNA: TGTGCCGGTAACAGGGGACTTTCCTACGAGCAGTACTTC
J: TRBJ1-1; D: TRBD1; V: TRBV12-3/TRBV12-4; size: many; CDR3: CASSLWGQMNTEAFF; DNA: TGTGCCAGCAGTTTATGGGGACAGATGAACACTGAAGCTTTCTTT
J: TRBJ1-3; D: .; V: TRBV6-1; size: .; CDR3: CASTPPAGNTIYF; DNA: TGTGCCAGCACCCCGCCGGCTGGAAACACCATATATTTT
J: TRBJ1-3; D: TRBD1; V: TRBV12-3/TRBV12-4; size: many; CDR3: CASTRTGPRSGNTIYF; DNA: TGTGCCAGCACACGGACAGGGCCTCGCTCTGGAAACACCATATATTTT
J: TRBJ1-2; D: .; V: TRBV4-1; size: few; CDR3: CASRPPGQFYGYTF; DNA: TGCGCCAGCAGACCCCCGGGACAATTTTATGGCTACACCTTC
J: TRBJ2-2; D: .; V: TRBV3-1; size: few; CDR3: CASSQGSFSTGELFF; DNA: TGTGCCAGCAGCCAAGGGTCTTTTAGCACCGGGGAGCTGTTTTTT
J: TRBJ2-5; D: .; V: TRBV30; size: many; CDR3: CAWSGAGSWGETQYF; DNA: TGTGCCTGGAGCGGGGCAGGGTCATGGGGAGAGACCCAGTACTTC
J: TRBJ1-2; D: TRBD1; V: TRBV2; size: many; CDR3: CASRAPQGANYGYTF; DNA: TGTGCCAGCAGGGCCCCTCAGGGGGCAAACTATGGCTACACCTTC
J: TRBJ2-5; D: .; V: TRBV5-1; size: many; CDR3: CASSLERVETQYF; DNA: TGCGCCAGCAGCTTGGAGAGGGTGGAGACCCAGTACTTC
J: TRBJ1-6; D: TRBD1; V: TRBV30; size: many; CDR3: CAWSRAGGRDSPLHF; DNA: TGTGCCTGGAGTCGTGCAGGGGGCCGGGATTCACCCCTCCACTTT
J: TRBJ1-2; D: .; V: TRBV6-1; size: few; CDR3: CAITPSGGGYGYTF; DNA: TGTGCCATTACACCCTCGGGAGGGGGCTATGGCTACACCTTC
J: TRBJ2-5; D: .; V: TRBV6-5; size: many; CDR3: CASSKDSQETQYF; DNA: TGTGCCAGCAGCAAGGACTCGCAAGAGACCCAGTACTTC
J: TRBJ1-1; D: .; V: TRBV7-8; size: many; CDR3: CASFIGRPEAFF; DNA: TGTGCCAGCTTTATTGGGAGGCCTGAAGCTTTCTTT
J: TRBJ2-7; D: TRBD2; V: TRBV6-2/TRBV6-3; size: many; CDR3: CASSPLAGASYEQYF; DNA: TGTGCCAGCAGCCCCCTAGCGGGGGCCTCCTACGAGCAGTACTTC
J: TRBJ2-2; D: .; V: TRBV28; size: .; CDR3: CASRRPGTGELFF; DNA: TGTGCCAGCCGTCGTCCGGGCACCGGGGAGCTGTTTTTT
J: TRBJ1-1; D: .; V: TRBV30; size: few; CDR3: CAWRVGQLNTEAFF; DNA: TGTGCCTGGAGGGTTGGGCAGCTGAACACTGAAGCTTTCTTT
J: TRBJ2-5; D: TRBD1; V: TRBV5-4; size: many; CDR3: CASSSPGQGGVETQYF; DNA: TGTGCCAGCAGCTCCCCTGGACAGGGGGGTGTAGAGACCCAGTACTTC
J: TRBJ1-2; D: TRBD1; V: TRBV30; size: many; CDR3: CAWSVRGQGIQGYTF; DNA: TGTGCCTGGAGTGTACGTGGACAGGGCATTCAAGGCTACACCTTC
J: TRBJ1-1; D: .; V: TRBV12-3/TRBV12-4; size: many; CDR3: CASSLRTITEAFF; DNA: TGTGCCAGCAGTTTAAGGACGATCACTGAAGCTTTCTTT
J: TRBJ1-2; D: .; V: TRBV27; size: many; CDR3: CASSSPKTGTNGYTF; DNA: TGTGCCAGCAGCTCTCCTAAGACTGGGACAAATGGCTACACCTTC
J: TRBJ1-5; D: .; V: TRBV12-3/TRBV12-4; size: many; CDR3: CASSSTRHFNQPQHF; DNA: TGTGCCAGCAGTTCAACGAGACACTTCAATCAGCCCCAGCATTTT
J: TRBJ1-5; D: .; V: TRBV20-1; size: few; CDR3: CSARPPGGISQPQHF; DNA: TGCAGTGCTAGGCCCCCCGGGGGAATAAGTCAGCCCCAGCATTTT
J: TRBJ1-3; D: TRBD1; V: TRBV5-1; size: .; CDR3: CASSTGQGARGNTIYF; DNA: TGCGCCAGCAGCACGGGACAGGGGGCGCGAGGAAACACCATATATTTT
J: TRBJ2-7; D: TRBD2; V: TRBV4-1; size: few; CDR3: CASSLKIAGSSYEQYF; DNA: TGCGCCAGCAGTCTAAAAATAGCGGGATCCTCCTACGAGCAGTACTTC
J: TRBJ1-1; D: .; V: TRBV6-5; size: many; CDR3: CASSLTGFATEAFF; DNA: TGTGCCAGCAGCTTAACAGGGTTCGCCACTGAAGCTTTCTTT
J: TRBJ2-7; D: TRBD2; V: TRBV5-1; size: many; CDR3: CASRFGTSGGLEQYF; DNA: TGCGCCAGCAGATTTGGGACTAGCGGGGGGCTAGAGCAGTACTTC
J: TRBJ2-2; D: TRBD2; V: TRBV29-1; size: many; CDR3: CSTWTSGGHNTGELFF; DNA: TGCAGCACTTGGACTAGCGGGGGCCATAACACCGGGGAGCTGTTTTTT
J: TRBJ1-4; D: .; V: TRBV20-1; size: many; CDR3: CSARPFRGSKEKLFF; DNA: TGCAGTGCTAGACCCTTCAGGGGATCCAAAGAAAAACTGTTTTTT
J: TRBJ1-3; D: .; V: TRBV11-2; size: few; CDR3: CASSLGQRPRNTIYF; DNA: TGTGCCAGCAGCTTAGGACAGCGCCCTAGGAACACCATATATTTT